Listed here are 7 T cell receptor beta chains from one sample, sequenced in a study of shared clonotypes between healthy human individuals. Repertoires were generated with immunoSEQ multiplex PCR, while TCRdb's copy carries only in-frame clones and drops some. Here the sample spans about half a million clones, about 78% being singletons. Material for sequencing was PBMCs. The receptors shown here come from a woman between 40 and 55 years old in good health. Some clones in this sample may be carry-over from other donors' samples.

V and J are TRBV21-1 and TRBJ1-4. TRBV21-1 is shown as a pseudogene. The CDR3 extends over 15 amino acids. This chain's CDR3 is CASSKRAACNEKLFF. In DNA form, the CDR3 reads TGTGCCAGCAGCAAACGGGCAGCGTGTAATGAAAAACTGTTTTTT.

This sequence joins TRBV6-1 and TRBJ2-7; TRBD1 matches 9 bases. With 2 bases clipped from V and 7 bases from J, the junction kept 6 bases outside the gene matches. Germline lookup yields CDR1 MNHNS and CDR2 SASEGT. This CDR3 is 14 amino acids long. CDR3 nucleotides: TGTGCCAGCAGTGAACTTGGGGACAGGGTTGAGCAGTACTTC. Translating gives CASSELGDRVEQYF.

The chain employs TRBV30 and TRBJ2-7; 8 bases map to TRBD2. V lost 3 bases, J lost 2 bases, and 6 bases stayed unmatched. The CDR3 loop spans 14 amino acids. Germline loops: CDR1 GTSNPN, CDR2 SVGIG (reference sequence). The CDR3 DNA follows: TGTGCCTGGAGACCACTAGCGGCTACCTACGAGCAGTACTTC. Amino acids: CAWRPLAATYEQYF.

A word on this clone: One junction end does not reproduce the germline sequence, and a read error may be involved. The rearrangement links TRBV5-1 to TRBJ2-1; 7 nucleotides match TRBD2. Germline-derived CDR1 and CDR2 are SGHRS and YFSETQ. CDR3 length: 11 residues. As DNA, the CDR3 is TGCGCCAGCCACGCGGGACTAAAGCAATTCTTC. Its translation: CASHAGLKQFF.

The V gene is TRBV28, the J gene TRBJ2-2; 8 positions agree with TRBD2. The V and J ends lost 10 bases and 4 bases, in that order; junction bases with no gene match: 8. This CDR3 comprises 14 residues. Germline lookup yields CDR1 MDHEN and CDR2 SYDVKM. The CDR3: CAIAAGESTGELFF. In DNA form, the CDR3 reads TGTGCCATTGCAGCGGGAGAGAGCACCGGGGAGCTGTTTTTT.

The chain has TRBV11-1 and TRBJ2-7, with 9 positions matching TRBD2. The CDR3 runs 14 residues. The J segment lost 5 bases and the V segment lost 1 base, leaving 3 bases of the junction unmatched. CDR1 is SGHAT and CDR2 is FQDESV in the germline V gene (reference sequence). In DNA form, the CDR3 reads TGTGCCAGCAGCTTAGTCAGCGGGAGGCACGAGCAGTACTTC. Its protein is CASSLVSGRHEQYF.

This clone was observed once. J is TRBJ2-3 and V is TRBV7-2; the match to TRBD2 covers 12 bases. The CDR3 consists of 18 residues. Germline lookup yields CDR1 SGHTA and CDR2 FQGNSA. Trimming removed 1 base from V and 0 bases from J; junction bases left unmatched: 5. CDR3 bases: TGTGCCAGCAGCTTAGTAGGACTAGCGGGAACTAGCACAGATACGCAGTATTTT. Amino acid sequence: CASSLVGLAGTSTDTQYF.